Presented here are 16 T cell receptor beta chains from one specimen sequenced in a study of T-cell reconstitution after alpha-beta-depleted transplantation in children. Unique molecular identifiers were built into the TCRbeta library. TCRdb recomputed calls from the PCR reads with MiXCR, one row per CDR3 protein. This table holds fewer than 150,000 distinct CDR3 sequences, 23% found once. The sample consisted of PBMCs, mostly from graft donor cells, taken 180 days after TCRalphabeta/CD19-depleted stem cell transplant. These receptors were taken from a male patient aged 2-9 years who had a stem cell transplant for chronic granulomatous disease, so the T cells may come from the graft donor.

The genes are TRBV12-3 or TRBV12-4 and TRBJ2-3; 8 bases fit TRBD2. V trimming: 6 bases; J trimming: 0 bases; junction bases outside the gene matches: 2. This CDR3 contains 14 residues. The CDR3 loop is CASSGRESTDTQYF. CDR3 DNA sequence: TGTGCCAGCAGCGGGAGGGAGAGCACAGATACGCAGTATTTT.

The CDR3 region has the DNA TGTGCCAGCAGACCACTAGCGATAGACACAGATACGCAGTATTTT. Encoded protein: CASRPLAIDTDTQYF. This chain connects TRBV12-3 or TRBV12-4 to TRBJ2-3; TRBD2 aligns across 7 bases. The junction had 8 bases not matched to a gene; V was cut back by 6 bases and J by 2 bases. The CDR3 extends over 15 amino acids.

Many counts were recorded for this clonotype. This chain connects TRBV3-1 to TRBJ2-1; tentatively, D is TRBD1 or TRBD2 (5 bases each). Trimming shortened V by 4 bases and J by 7 bases, and 5 bases separated the two germline ends. The CDR3 is made up of 11 amino acids. The germline CDR1 and CDR2 sequences are LGHDT and YNNKEL (reference sequence). In DNA, the CDR3 is TGTGCCAGCAGCCGGGGGAATGAGCAGTTCTTC. This gives the protein CASSRGNEQFF.

This clonotype was counted many times. The V gene is TRBV29-1, the J gene TRBJ2-2, with D unresolved. This CDR3 spans 13 amino acids. Germline values: CDR1 SQVTM, CDR2 ANQGSEA. Trimming shortened V by 3 bases and J by 1 base, and 6 bases separated the two germline ends. CDR3 in DNA: TGCAGCGTTGAGGCCAGGAACACCGGGGAGCTGTTTTTT. Protein: CSVEARNTGELFF.

This clonotype showed up many times. This sequence joins TRBV12-3 or TRBV12-4 and TRBJ2-7; tentatively, D is TRBD2 (5 bases). This CDR3 contains 13 residues. Between the trimmed V and J ends, which lost 6 bases and 7 bases, there was a span of 16 bases. CDR3 sequence reads: CASSLLGTGEQYF. CDR3 in DNA: TGTGCCAGCAGCCTACTGGGAACGGGGGAGCAGTACTTC.

This clonotype was picked up many times. This chain joins TRBV7-2 and TRBJ1-6; D is possibly TRBD1 (5 bases). With 4 bases removed from V and 6 bases from J, the gap between germline ends came to 16 bases. Germline-derived CDR1 and CDR2 are SGHTA and FQGNSA. The length of the CDR3 is 16 residues. CDR3 bases: TGTGCCAGCAGCTACGGGGACCCAGGTGGTAATTCACCCCTCCACTTT. Translating gives CASSYGDPGGNSPLHF.

The rearrangement joins TRBV12-3 or TRBV12-4 to TRBJ2-7; a possible D gene is TRBD2 (6 bases). Trimming left V 2 bases short and J 6 bases short, with 11 bases between. The CDR3 sequence is 13 residues long. The CDR3 is CASSLTSRGEQYF. The CDR3 region has the DNA TGTGCCAGCAGTTTAACTAGCAGAGGCGAGCAGTACTTC.

The V gene is TRBV12-3 or TRBV12-4, the J gene TRBJ2-1; 10 positions match TRBD2. J gave up 10 bases and V 1 base, and 1 base lay outside the gene matches. This CDR3 has 13 residues. CDR3 in amino acids: CASSLVAGGEQFF. As DNA, the CDR3 is TGTGCCAGCAGTTTAGTAGCGGGGGGCGAGCAGTTCTTC.

The rearrangement links TRBV18 to TRBJ1-3; weak D call: TRBD1 (5 bases). The CDR3 runs to 17 residues. Germline CDR1 and CDR2: KGHSH and LQKENI. V was cut by 1 base and J by 0 bases, with 13 bases left in between. The CDR3 DNA is TGTGCCAGCTCACCACTGCAGGGTCCCGTCTCTGGAAACACCATATATTTT. Its protein product is CASSPLQGPVSGNTIYF.

This chain joins TRBV12-3 or TRBV12-4 and TRBJ2-7; 8 bases are shared with TRBD1. The CDR3 has 14 amino acids. The ends lost 6 bases at V and 5 bases at J; junction bases unmatched: 9. The CDR3 DNA reads as TGTGCCAGCAGATTTACAGGGGGTGTCAACGAGCAGTACTTC. It codes for CASRFTGGVNEQYF.

This clonotype was recorded many times. The rearrangement links TRBV25-1 to TRBJ1-1, with unresolved D. The CDR3 length is 11 residues. Trimming pared 6 bases from V and 3 bases from J, leaving 5 bases between. CDR1 is MGHDK and CDR2 is SYGVNS in the germline V gene. The CDR3: CASRSYTEAFF. The CDR3 DNA follows: TGTGCCAGCAGGAGCTACACTGAAGCTTTCTTT.

This clonotype was observed at least ten times. The chain links TRBV20-1 to TRBJ2-5; TRBD2 agrees at 8 bases. This CDR3 region has 15 residues. The germline gives CDR1 DFQATT, CDR2 SNEGSKA (reference sequence). CDR3 bases: TGCAGCGCTGGAGTAGCGGGATCGGCCCAAGAGACCCAGTACTTC. This sequence encodes CSAGVAGSAQETQYF.

The chain recombines TRBV19 with TRBJ2-1; 9 nucleotides line up with TRBD2. The CDR3 has 13 amino acids. Germline assignment: CDR1 LNHDA and CDR2 SQIVND (reference sequence). V lost 6 bases to trimming and J lost 7 bases; unmatched junction nucleotides: 4. The CDR3 bases are TGTGCCAGTAGCGGACTAGCGCTTAATGAGCAGTTCTTC. Residues: CASSGLALNEQFF.

This clonotype was recorded at least ten times. The CDR3 is CASSNRDRGRNEQYF. Here the CDR3 DNA reads TGTGCCAGCAGCAACCGGGACAGGGGGCGGAACGAGCAGTACTTC. The chain uses TRBV7-9 and TRBJ2-7; 12 positions agree with TRBD1. V was pared by 5 bases and J by 5 bases, with 7 bases of the junction left unmatched. The CDR3 sequence is 15 residues long. Germline CDR1 SEHNR, CDR2 FQNEAQ (reference sequence).

This clonotype was observed a few times. The gene calls are TRBV29-1 and TRBJ2-1; D call uncertain. The CDR3 consists of 10 residues. The V end lost 4 bases, the J end lost 10 bases, and 8 bases lay between the germline ends. In germline, CDR1 is SQVTM, CDR2 ANQGSEA. The CDR3, as DNA: TGCAGCGTTGCACAGACCGAGCAGTTCTTC. It is translated as CSVAQTEQFF.

This clonotype was picked up many times. This sequence joins TRBV7-8 and TRBJ1-1, with TRBD1 as a possible D gene (5 bases). V was cut by 5 bases and J by 0 bases, with 13 bases left in between. CDR3 size: 15 residues. Per the germline V gene, CDR1 is SGHVS and CDR2 is FQNEAQ. CDR3 in amino acids: CASSQGVRMNTEAFF. CDR3 nucleotide sequence: TGTGCCAGCAGCCAAGGGGTGAGAATGAACACTGAAGCTTTCTTT.